The next 3 T cell receptor beta chains were all read from a single sample in a study of blood T cell repertoires in COVID-19. The method was immunoSEQ multiplex PCR; TCRdb's version includes in-frame clones alone and lacks a portion of them. Here the sample spans some 69,000 clones, more than 75% being singletons. What was sequenced was peripheral blood. These receptors came from a man in his sixties with acute or convalescent COVID-19.

The chain combines TRBV5-6 with TRBJ1-2; 8 nucleotides agree with TRBD1. The CDR3 extends over 15 amino acids. V shed 6 bases, J shed 0 bases, and the junction held 7 bases outside the gene matches. Germline values: CDR1 SGHDT, CDR2 YYEEEE. This CDR3 reads CASTTTGGANYGYTF. For the CDR3, the DNA is TGTGCCAGCACCACTACAGGGGGAGCTAACTATGGCTACACCTTC.

The V call is TRBV9, the J call TRBJ2-1; D might be TRBD2 (7 bases). Deletions cut 2 bases from V and 9 bases from J, with 12 bases between. CDR3 length: 13 amino acids. Germline CDR1 SGDLS, CDR2 YYNGEE. CDR3 DNA: TGTGCCAGCAGCGTCGCGGGGGCCGGTGAGCAGTTCTTC. Amino acids: CASSVAGAGEQFF.

This chain joins TRBV29-1 and TRBJ1-2; 8 bases map to TRBD1. Germline trimming cut 5 bases from V and 0 bases from J; bases unmatched to any gene: 5. CDR1 and CDR2 from the germline V gene are SQVTM and ANQGSEA. The CDR3 has 14 amino acids. The CDR3 region is CSVPGQGPNYGYTF. The CDR3 DNA reads TGCAGCGTTCCTGGACAGGGCCCTAACTATGGCTACACCTTC.